This T cell receptor beta chain was obtained from a study of blood T cell repertoires in COVID-19. About the study: Acute and convalescent COVID-19 samples came from the United States, Italy and Spain. PBMCs, B-cell-depleted T cells, or T cells provided the cDNA or gDNA that made up the material.

In the source study's methods: Amplification of reference gene primers was used by the study to estimate nucleated cell counts. Profiling relied on immunoSEQ multiplex PCR, and the TCRdb table lists in-frame clones only, not all of them. From that table come the V and J calls and clone size; the DNA was used to work out D and trimming. The repertoire consists of approximately 500,000 clones, with approximately 83% occurring once and the leading ten covering approximately 2.9%. Trimming shortened V by 2 bases and J by 9 bases, and 17 bases separated the two germline ends. CDR1 and CDR2 (germline): MNHEY, SVGEGT. This CDR3 spans 15 amino acids.

The source material was peripheral blood. The clonotype originates from a human donor in a cohort sampled during active COVID-19. The chain joins TRBV6-2 or TRBV6-3 to TRBJ2-1; D possibly corresponds to TRBD2 (6 bases). The CDR3 DNA sequence: TGTGCCAGCAGTTACCTCCGGGATCTTAGCGGTGAGCAGTTCTTC. Residues: CASSYLRDLSGEQFF.